Shown below are 22 T cell receptor beta chains from a single sample sequenced in a study of CD8 T cells in Susac syndrome. RNA in amounts of about 0.5 to 1 ug was reverse transcribed with random hexamers. TCRdb recomputed calls from the immunoSEQ multiplex PCR reads with MiXCR, one row per CDR3 protein. The table includes about 71,000 distinct CDR3 sequences, around 96% detected once. The sample consisted of CD4+ T cells from PBMCs. The receptors stem from a human donor with multiple sclerosis.

The chain joins TRBV18 to TRBJ1-4; D gene uncertain. CDR1 and CDR2 from the germline V gene are KGHSH and LQKENI. This CDR3 comprises 12 residues. V dropped 6 bases and J dropped 7 bases, with 9 bases sitting between them. DNA of the CDR3: TGTGCCAGCTCTCCCAACGCTGAAAAACTGTTTTTT. This sequence encodes CASSPNAEKLFF.

V is TRBV11-1 and J is TRBJ2-3; D might be TRBD1 (6 bases). The CDR3 has 15 amino acids. From germline, CDR1 is SGHAT and CDR2 FQDESV (reference sequence). V lost 1 base and J 5 bases, leaving 13 bases between the germline ends. Written as DNA, the CDR3 is TGTGCCAGCAGCTTAGACAGGGTTGGCGGAGATACGCAGTATTTT. The encoded protein is CASSLDRVGGDTQYF.

This sequence joins TRBV6-2 or TRBV6-3 and TRBJ2-1, with 11 bases fitting TRBD2. This CDR3 is built from 15 residues. J lost 4 bases, V lost 2 bases, and 1 base had no gene match. CDR1 and CDR2 from the germline V gene are MNHEY and SVGEGT. The CDR3 region is CASSYASGGYNEQFF. CDR3 bases: TGTGCCAGCAGTTACGCTAGCGGGGGGTACAATGAGCAGTTCTTC.

The chain links TRBV29-1 to TRBJ2-5; a weak D match, TRBD2 (6 bases). The V gene's germline CDR1 is SQVTM and CDR2 ANQGSEA. The ends were cut back, 2 bases at V and 4 bases at J, with 17 bases in the middle. The CDR3 extends over 15 amino acids. CDR3 sequence reads: CSVELAGRFIETQYF. In nucleotides, the CDR3 is TGCAGCGTTGAATTGGCGGGGAGGTTTATAGAGACCCAGTACTTC.

This sequence joins TRBV20-1 and TRBJ2-3, with D maybe TRBD1 (5 bases). V lost 6 bases and J lost 0, with 16 bases in between. The CDR3 runs 15 residues. The germline gives CDR1 DFQATT, CDR2 SNEGSKA (reference sequence). The CDR3 bases are TGCAGTGCCCCTAAAGGGGCGTCTAGCACAGATACGCAGTATTTT. It translates to CSAPKGASSTDTQYF.

This clonotype was found once. The rearrangement joins TRBV20-1 to TRBJ2-7; 13 nucleotides align to TRBD2. V lost 6 bases, J lost 2 bases, and 1 base stayed unmatched. In germline, CDR1 is DFQATT, CDR2 SNEGSKA (reference sequence). There are 13 residues in the CDR3. The CDR3 sequence: CSAGLAGAYEQYF. CDR3 DNA sequence: TGCAGTGCCGGACTAGCGGGGGCCTACGAGCAGTACTTC.

This clonotype showed up just a few times. The chain joins TRBV30 to TRBJ1-2, with 7 bases lining up with TRBD1. CDR1 is GTSNPN and CDR2 is SVGIG in the germline V gene (reference sequence). This CDR3 comprises 12 residues. V lost 1 base to trimming and J lost 5 bases; unmatched junction nucleotides: 1. This chain's CDR3 is CAWSGQGYGYTF. CDR3 bases: TGTGCCTGGAGTGGACAGGGATATGGCTACACCTTC.

The genes are TRBV3-1 and TRBJ2-1, with D possibly TRBD1 on 5 matching bases. CDR1 and CDR2 from the germline V gene are LGHDT and YNNKEL (reference sequence). The CDR3 is 11 residues long. The V end was cut by 5 bases, the J end by 13 bases, with 12 bases between. The CDR3 sequence: CASSSGHLQFF. CDR3 DNA: TGTGCCAGCAGCTCCGGACACCTCCAGTTCTTC.

The gene calls are TRBV24-1 and TRBJ2-3, with 7 bases aligning to TRBD1. This CDR3 is 14 amino acids long. In germline, CDR1 is KGHDR, CDR2 SFDVKD. V shed 5 bases and J 3 bases; nucleotides not matched to a gene: 4. The CDR3 sequence is CATSARTGTDTQYF. In nucleotides, the CDR3 is TGTGCCACCAGTGCGCGGACAGGAACAGATACGCAGTATTTT.

For this clonotype: Because it lacks the conserved phenylalanine or tryptophan at the end, this CDR3 is likely a read error. The chain employs TRBV7-9 and TRBJ2-5, with D possibly being TRBD1 or TRBD2 (6 bases each). The CDR3 spans 15 residues. CDR1 and CDR2 from the germline V gene are SEHNR and FQNEAQ (reference sequence). Trimming pared 5 bases from V and 5 bases from J, leaving 18 bases between. The CDR3 DNA follows: TGTGCCAGCAGCGGTCGAGGGGGGCCCGGTGAGACCCAGTACTGC. Protein sequence: CASSGRGGPGETQYC.

The genes are TRBV30 and TRBJ2-3; D is unresolved. Between the trimmed V and J ends, which lost 6 bases and 3 bases, there was a span of 16 bases. CDR1 GTSNPN and CDR2 SVGIG come from the germline V gene (reference sequence). The CDR3 length is 14 residues. This chain's CDR3 is CACPGPLGTDTQYF. The DNA for the CDR3 is TGTGCCTGCCCCGGACCTCTGGGGACAGATACGCAGTATTTT.

This chain links TRBV7-9 with TRBJ1-2, with D possibly matching TRBD1 (5 bases). From germline, CDR1 is SEHNR and CDR2 FQNEAQ (reference sequence). V lost 10 bases and J lost 1, with 19 bases in between. The CDR3 is 15 residues long. This CDR3 is CATEMGPEGNYGYTF. The CDR3 region has the DNA TGTGCCACTGAGATGGGGCCAGAGGGTAACTATGGCTACACCTTC. Full variable domain (remainder filled in from reference TRBV7-9 and TRBJ1-2): DTGVSQNPRHKITKRGQNVTFRCDPISEHNRLYWYRQTLGQGPEFLTYFQNEAQLEKSRLLSDRFSAERPKGSFSTLEIQRTEQGDSAMYLCATEMGPEGNYGYTFGSGTRLTVV.

The chain employs TRBV20-1 and TRBJ2-2; 8 bases line up with TRBD1. This CDR3 has 15 amino acids. CDR1 and CDR2 from the germline V gene are DFQATT and SNEGSKA (reference sequence). J was trimmed by 1 base and V by 5 bases; bases with no gene match: 6. DNA of the CDR3: TGCAGTGCTGAGGATGGGACAGGGAACACCGGGGAGCTGTTTTTT. Protein: CSAEDGTGNTGELFF.

V is TRBV11-2 and J is TRBJ2-5, with D possibly being TRBD2 (6 bases). V lost 2 bases and J 1 base, leaving 14 bases between the germline ends. The CDR3 sequence is 16 residues long. Germline values: CDR1 SGHAT, CDR2 FQNNGV. The CDR3 DNA sequence: TGTGCCAGCAGCTTACTGGAGGGTGTGCGCCAAGAGACCCAGTACTTC. Translating gives CASSLLEGVRQETQYF. The complete variable domain, with remaining parts taken from reference TRBV11-2 and TRBJ2-5, reads EAGVAQSPRYKIIEKRQSVAFWCNPISGHATLYWYQQILGQGPKLLIQFQNNGVVDDSQLPKDRFSAERLKGVDSTLKIQPAKLEDSAVYLCASSLLEGVRQETQYFGPGTRLLVL.

The chain recombines TRBV12-3 or TRBV12-4 with TRBJ1-2; possible D gene TRBD1, 6 bases. The length of the CDR3 is 14 residues. The ends were cut back, 8 bases at V and 2 bases at J, with 15 bases in the middle. This CDR3 reads CASAAGGPNYGYTF. The CDR3 region has the DNA TGTGCCAGCGCAGCGGGGGGCCCGAACTATGGCTACACCTTC.

This chain uses TRBV3-1 with TRBJ1-2, with 7 bases matching TRBD1. Germline V gives CDR1 LGHDT, CDR2 YNNKEL (reference sequence). V shed 5 bases, J shed 2 bases, and the junction held 8 bases outside the gene matches. This CDR3 is built from 15 residues. The CDR3 region has the DNA TGTGCCAGCAGCACTCGGGACAGATTCAACTATGGCTACACCTTC. Translating it yields CASSTRDRFNYGYTF.

V and J are TRBV5-1 and TRBJ1-2; D remains unclear. Trimming took off 0 bases at V and 0 bases at J, with 6 bases between the two ends. The germline gives CDR1 SGHRS, CDR2 YFSETQ. The CDR3 is 14 amino acids. The CDR3 bases are TGCGCCAGCAGCTTGGAGGCAGCTAACTATGGCTACACCTTC. This sequence encodes CASSLEAANYGYTF.

The chain joins TRBV6-2 or TRBV6-3 to TRBJ2-7; D may be TRBD2 (7 bases). The V end lost 6 bases, the J end lost 2 bases, and 17 bases lay between the germline ends. This CDR3 contains 15 residues. CDR1 is MNHEY and CDR2 is SVGEGT in the germline V gene. The CDR3 spells CASRGGGGGPYEQYF. Here the CDR3 DNA reads TGTGCCAGCAGAGGGGGTGGCGGGGGCCCCTACGAGCAGTACTTC.

This sequence joins TRBV5-4 and TRBJ2-5; D is tentatively TRBD1 or TRBD2 (5 bases each). The CDR3 extends over 13 amino acids. V was pared by 5 bases and J by 1 base, with 9 bases between. In germline, CDR1 is SGHNT, CDR2 YYREEE (reference sequence). The DNA for the CDR3 is TGTGCCAGCAGACCGGGACCCCAAGAGACCCAGTACTTC. This encodes CASRPGPQETQYF.

V gene TRBV29-1 combines with J gene TRBJ2-2; D not certain. The CDR3 is 14 residues long. Germline lookup yields CDR1 SQVTM and CDR2 ANQGSEA. With 4 bases removed from V and 1 base from J, the gap between germline ends came to 10 bases. The CDR3 region has the DNA TGCAGCGTTGCAGCTGAGTGGAACACCGGGGAGCTGTTTTTT. Translating it yields CSVAAEWNTGELFF.

V and J are TRBV12-3 or TRBV12-4 and TRBJ1-2; D perhaps matches TRBD1 (6 bases). Trimming cost V 6 bases and J 8 bases, with 19 bases left between them. The CDR3 contains 14 residues. The DNA of the CDR3 is TGTGCCAGCAGCTGGGAAACCACAGGGTACGGCTACACCTTC. It yields the protein CASSWETTGYGYTF.

This chain uses TRBV5-6 with TRBJ2-5, with 7 bases fitting TRBD2. Germline V gene data show CDR1 as SGHDT and CDR2 as YYEEEE. V was pared by 3 bases and J by 5 bases, with 7 bases of the junction left unmatched. The CDR3 loop spans 14 amino acids. The CDR3 sequence: CASSSGGGPETQYF. For the CDR3, the DNA is TGTGCCAGCAGCTCTGGCGGGGGACCGGAGACCCAGTACTTC.